This is a list of T cell receptor beta chains from one sample in a study of CD8 T cells in Susac syndrome. From the immunoSEQ multiplex PCR reads, TCRdb called clonotypes with MiXCR, one entry per CDR3 protein. The sample consists of about 190,000 distinct CDR3 sequences, approximately 96% of them appearing once. The sequencing sample was made of CD4+ T cells from PBMCs. The receptors derive from a human donor with Susac syndrome. The CDR3 runs from the conserved cysteine through the conserved F or W. Each record gives: J gene, CDR3 length, V gene, CDR3 protein.

TRBJ1-2,13,TRBV5-1,CASSLSEAYGYTF
TRBJ1-2,14,TRBV12-3/TRBV12-4,CASSQGTGYYGYTF
TRBJ2-7,13,TRBV29-1,CSVGSGTRYEQYF
TRBJ2-5,11,TRBV29-1,CSVDRDETQYF
TRBJ2-1,13,TRBV30,CAWTASSYNEQFF
TRBJ2-1,14,TRBV20-1,CSATGLAATNEQFF
TRBJ1-1,12,TRBV29-1,CSAGGAVTEAFF
TRBJ2-7,16,TRBV30,CAWSGRGHLRAYEQYF
TRBJ1-4,14,TRBV2,CASSDPTGVEKLFF
TRBJ2-7,16,TRBV12-3/TRBV12-4,CASSPPGLAGIREQYF
TRBJ2-3,12,TRBV12-3/TRBV12-4,CASSPFVDTQYF
TRBJ2-7,15,TRBV20-1,CSARDEAGDRYEQYF
TRBJ2-5,12,TRBV3-1,CASSQDVGGLDF
TRBJ2-7,15,TRBV15,CATSTDEGRAYEQYF
TRBJ2-2,15,TRBV29-1,CSAQLGGGGTGELFF
TRBJ1-6,17,TRBV6-5,CASSYSNAGVVRSPLHF
TRBJ2-1,12,TRBV3-1,CASSQGGYEQFF
TRBJ2-3,14,TRBV6-5,CASSYSQATDTQYF
TRBJ1-2,14,TRBV29-1,CSVEGTLNREGYTF
TRBJ2-2,14,TRBV30,CAWRDRVNTGELFF
TRBJ1-2,13,TRBV29-1,CSVETTEIYGYTF
TRBJ2-1,15,TRBV6-1,CATTLSGGAYNEQFF
TRBJ2-5,18,TRBV21-1,CASRPTIRDRGNQETQYF
TRBJ2-5,14,TRBV28,CASSSPGTRETQYF
TRBJ2-3,12,TRBV20-1,CSANHAADTQYF
TRBJ2-7,14,TRBV6-2/TRBV6-3,CASSYSTATYEQYF
TRBJ2-1,13,TRBV9,CASSVILGNEQFF
TRBJ1-2,14,TRBV20-1,CSARTQGWNYGYTF
TRBJ2-1,15,TRBV19,CASSTSSGADNEQFF
TRBJ2-2,13,TRBV30,CAWRGTGNGELFF
TRBJ2-3,16,TRBV4-1,CASSTWTGKSTDTQYF
TRBJ2-2,14,TRBV9,CASSGTANTGELFF
TRBJ1-1,17,TRBV4-1,CASSLLRGVGVNTEAFF
TRBJ1-1,15,TRBV5-1,CASSFGQGISTEAFF
TRBJ2-4,13,TRBV12-5,CASKRTGLSIQYF
TRBJ2-2,13,TRBV5-6,CASSQRRTGELFF
TRBJ2-7,16,TRBV4-1,CASSQRQGDLVSEQYF
TRBJ2-2,13,TRBV6-5,CASSYLRTGELFF
TRBJ2-7,14,TRBV5-1,CASSLLLANDEQYF
TRBJ2-3,15,TRBV3-1,CASSHGRGGVDTQYF